This TCR beta chain was sequenced during a study of CD8+ T cells in alopecia areata. CDR1 and CDR2 from the germline V gene are MGHRA and YSYEKL. With 5 bases removed from V and 2 bases from J, the gap between germline ends came to 20 bases. This CDR3 spans 17 amino acids. This clone was detected only a few times. Extracted RNA was reverse transcribed into cDNA, the sequencing template. Generated by immunoSEQ multiplex PCR, the TCRdb table keeps only in-frame clones and is missing some. The sample lists 100,000 to 150,000 clones, about 50% occurring once. The chain has TRBV4-1 and TRBJ2-3; D may be TRBD2 (5 bases). The sequence came from a human donor with alopecia areata. The sample comprised NKG2D-low CD8+ T cells sorted from blood. CDR3 protein: CASSSRGSETLTDTQYF. The CDR3 bases are TGCGCCAGCAGCTCCCGGGGTAGCGAGACCCTCACAGATACGCAGTATTTT.